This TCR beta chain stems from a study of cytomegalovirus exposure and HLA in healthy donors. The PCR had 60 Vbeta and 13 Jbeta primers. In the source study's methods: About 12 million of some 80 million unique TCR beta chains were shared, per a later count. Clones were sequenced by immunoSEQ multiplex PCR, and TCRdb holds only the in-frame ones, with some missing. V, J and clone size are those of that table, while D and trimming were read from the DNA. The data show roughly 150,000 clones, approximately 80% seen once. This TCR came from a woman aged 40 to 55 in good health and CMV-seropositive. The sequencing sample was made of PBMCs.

The DNA of the CDR3 is TGTGCCAGCGGACTAGCGGGGAGGGGAGCTTCGAATGAGCAGTTCTTC. Translating it yields CASGLAGRGASNEQFF. The gene calls are TRBV27 and TRBJ2-1; 12 bases line up with TRBD2. Unmatched junction bases numbered 12, after V lost 8 bases and J lost 7 bases. The CDR3 loop spans 16 amino acids. CDR1 is MNHEY, CDR2 SMNVEV, per germline (reference sequence).